This paragraph covers one TCR beta chain sequence. Its antigen remains unidentified. The data are from a study of cytomegalovirus exposure and HLA in healthy donors. Study-level points and caveats: Several top significant clusters appeared, in a later analysis, to be linked to common viral pathogens. In vitro assays verified that three CMV-associated chains recognized CMV antigens specifically.

The PCR employed 60 Vbeta primers together with 13 Jbeta primers. The table came from immunoSEQ multiplex PCR; TCRdb's copy has only in-frame clones and leaves some out. The sample includes 200,000 to 250,000 clones, 60% to 80% of them seen just once. There are 17 residues in the CDR3. Germline V gene data show CDR1 as SGHTA and CDR2 as FQGNSA. V dropped 5 bases and J dropped 6; count of bases not matched to a gene: 13. At collection, donors were nominally healthy, but unrecorded immune exposures were probable. The specimen sequenced was PBMCs. The rearrangement uses TRBV7-2 and TRBJ2-2; 9 bases line up with TRBD1. The receptor's source is a male donor in good health and CMV-seronegative. CDR3 coding DNA: TGTGCCAGCAGCCCCTATCCAGACAGGGGGGGTGCCGGGGAGCTGTTTTTT. Its protein is CASSPYPDRGGAGELFF.